Below, 10 T cell receptor beta chains from the same sample are listed, as sequenced in a study of vaccination effects on CD4 cells after COVID-19. Assay: immunoSEQ multiplex PCR; the TCRdb copy retains only in-frame clones and omits some. The sample contains around 75,000 clones, 65% to 85% of which appear only once. Antigens for these TCRs are unknown. ViraFEST expansion of antigen-specific CD4+ T cells with viral peptide pools preceded sequencing. It was after around eleven days of culture that CD4+ T cells were isolated. Their SARS-CoV-2 infection, verified by PCR, occurred between March and December 2020. Sequenced here: CD4+ T cells from PBMCs cultured with HIV peptides, sampled before COVID-19 vaccination. Specified subset: HIV-1 Nef peptide pool negative control/reference culture. The receptors here all came from a human donor who had a prior SARS-CoV-2 infection.

This rearrangement joins TRBV10-3 to TRBJ2-3; D ambiguous. Trimming cost V 4 bases and J 2 bases, with 13 bases left between them. This CDR3 has 15 amino acids. Germline V gene sequence: CDR1 ENHRY, CDR2 SYGVKD. The chain's CDR3 is CAISGSSRYTDTQYF. The CDR3 DNA sequence: TGTGCCATCAGTGGTTCGAGCCGTTACACAGATACGCAGTATTTT.

The chain couples TRBV20-1 to TRBJ2-1, with 9 bases that match TRBD2. After removal of 3 bases from V and 8 bases from J, the junction contained 14 bases not matched to a gene. CDR3 size: 16 residues. Germline V gene sequence: CDR1 DFQATT, CDR2 SNEGSKA (reference sequence). Here the CDR3 reads CSASWGGRAGWDEQFF. The CDR3 region has the DNA TGCAGTGCTAGTTGGGGCGGGAGGGCCGGTTGGGATGAGCAGTTCTTC.

J is TRBJ2-7 and V is TRBV4-2; 8 bases agree with TRBD1. The V and J ends lost 1 base and 2 bases, in that order; junction bases with no gene match: 10. The CDR3 is 17 amino acids. CDR1 LGHNA and CDR2 YNFKEQ come from the germline V gene. CDR3: CASSQGHGTGLTYEQYF. The CDR3 DNA is TGTGCCAGCAGCCAAGGTCACGGGACAGGATTGACCTACGAGCAGTACTTC.

J is TRBJ1-5 and V is TRBV2; D perhaps matches TRBD1 (5 bases). Trimming shortened V by 1 base and J by 6 bases, and 13 bases separated the two germline ends. CDR3 length equals 15 residues. The germline CDR1 and CDR2 sequences are SNHLY and FYNNEI. The CDR3 nucleotides read TGTGCCAGCAGTGAAGAAGGGGCGGCGTTTCAGCCCCAGCATTTT. Translation gives CASSEEGAAFQPQHF. The variable domain in full, completed from reference TRBV2 and TRBJ1-5, reads EPEVTQTPSHQVTQMGQEVILRCVPISNHLYFYWYRQILGQKVEFLVSFYNNEISEKSEIFDDQFSVERPDGSNFTLKIRSTKLEDSAMYFCASSEEGAAFQPQHFGDGTRLSIL.

CDR3 region: CASSLTGDQPQHF. DNA for the CDR3: TGCGCCAGCAGCCTCACAGGGGATCAGCCCCAGCATTTT. The chain employs TRBV4-3 and TRBJ1-5; 7 bases line up with TRBD1. The CDR3 sequence is 13 residues long. The junction had 2 bases not matched to a gene; V was cut back by 4 bases and J by 5 bases. The V gene's germline CDR1 is LGHNA and CDR2 YSLEER.

The CDR3 sequence is CASSSTSAPQSKQFF. Here the CDR3 DNA reads TGTGCCAGCAGCTCCACTAGCGCCCCACAATCTAAGCAGTTCTTC. V and J are TRBV7-8 and TRBJ2-1, with 7 bases that match TRBD2. Germline CDR1 is SGHVS and CDR2 is FQNEAQ. The J segment lost 11 bases and the V segment lost 4 bases, leaving 14 bases of the junction unmatched. The CDR3 has 15 amino acids.

Remarks on this clone: At one end the junction does not follow the germline gene, possibly because of a read error. V and J are TRBV19 and TRBJ2-1; tentatively, D is TRBD1 or TRBD2 (5 bases each). CDR3 length: 13 residues. The germline CDR1 and CDR2 sequences are LNHDA and SQIVND (reference sequence). The DNA for the CDR3 is TGTGCCAGTAGTATAGATCGTGGGGGAGCAGCGGTCTTC. Its translation is CASSIDRGGAAVF.

This rearrangement joins TRBV7-2 to TRBJ2-5, with a tentative D call TRBD1 (5 bases). The CDR3 has 16 amino acids. Trimming took off 5 bases at V and 5 bases at J, with 21 bases between the two ends. Germline values: CDR1 SGHTA, CDR2 FQGNSA. CDR3 sequence: CASSVDGLGPYETQYF. The CDR3 nucleotides are TGTGCCAGCAGCGTCGATGGGTTGGGGCCTTATGAGACCCAGTACTTC.

The chain is built from TRBV5-1 and TRBJ2-3; D might be TRBD1 or TRBD2, each matching 5 bases. The CDR3 contains 16 residues. Germline V gene sequence: CDR1 SGHRS, CDR2 YFSETQ. Trimming removed 0 bases from V and 3 bases from J, with 14 bases in between. CDR3 nucleotide sequence: TGCGCCAGCAGCTTGGATGGGGACCCCTTAACAGATACGCAGTATTTT. Protein product: CASSLDGDPLTDTQYF.

The chain links TRBV6-1 to TRBJ1-4; D is undetermined. The CDR3 totals 14 residues. Looked up from germline, CDR1 is MNHNS and CDR2 is SASEGT. The V end was cut by 3 bases, the J end by 3 bases, with 8 bases between. This CDR3 is CASSERVSNEKLFF. DNA for the CDR3: TGTGCCAGCAGTGAGAGGGTATCTAATGAAAAACTGTTTTTT.